This is a list of T cell receptor beta chains from one sample in a study of T cell responses to AZD1222 COVID-19 vaccine. Sequencing used immunoSEQ multiplex PCR; TCRdb keeps in-frame clones, though not all of them. The table includes some 130,000 clones, roughly 90% detected once. Specimen: peripheral blood, collected on day 0 of AZD1222 vaccination. The receptor set was obtained from an adult in good health. The CDR3 runs from the conserved cysteine through the conserved F or W. D genes are given only for firm matches. Clone size appears in some rows only: once, few, many, or a class for an expanded clone.

V,size,D,J,CDR3,DNA
TRBV7-3,-,TRBD2,TRBJ2-7,CASSSLGGTYEQYF,TGTGCCAGCAGCTCACTGGGGGGGACCTACGAGCAGTACTTC
TRBV3-1/TRBV3-2,-,-,TRBJ1-1,CASSPGSVEAFF,TGTGCCAGCAGCCCGGGGTCAGTGGAAGCTTTCTTT
TRBV5-6,-,-,TRBJ1-2,CASREGFTYYGYTF,TGTGCCAGCAGAGAAGGGTTCACCTACTATGGCTACACCTTC
TRBV27,once,TRBD1,TRBJ1-2,CASTSVDRVEDGYTF,TGTGCCAGCACCTCCGTGGACAGGGTCGAGGATGGCTACACCTTC
TRBV7-9,few,-,TRBJ2-3,CASSLAGSTDTQYF,TGTGCCAGCAGCTTAGCGGGCAGCACAGATACGCAGTATTTT
TRBV12-5,-,-,TRBJ2-1,CASGLDTANEQFF,TGTGCTAGTGGCCTCGACACCGCCAATGAGCAGTTCTTC
TRBV5-5,-,-,TRBJ1-2,CASSLGSKGHYGYTF,TGTGCCAGCAGCTTGGGAAGTAAGGGTCACTATGGCTACACCTTC
TRBV9,-,-,TRBJ2-3,CASSVTPRTDTQYF,TGTGCCAGCAGCGTAACCCCACGCACAGATACGCAGTATTTT
TRBV15,-,-,TRBJ2-2,CATSTGAGELFF,TGTGCCACCAGCACTGGGGCCGGGGAGCTGTTTTTT
TRBV9,-,-,TRBJ1-4,CASSVAAGANEKLFF,TGTGCCAGCAGCGTAGCGGCAGGAGCTAATGAAAAACTGTTTTTT
TRBV7-9,-,TRBD1,TRBJ2-7,CASSLGRDRVYEQYF,TGTGCCAGCAGCTTAGGTCGGGACAGGGTATACGAGCAGTACTTC
TRBV19,-,-,TRBJ2-7,CASSIQGPGYEQYF,TGTGCCAGTAGTATTCAAGGACCCGGCTACGAGCAGTACTTC
TRBV7-2,-,TRBD2,TRBJ2-3,CASSASGLAGAYYF,TGTGCCAGCAGTGCTTCTGGACTAGCGGGAGCCTATTATTTT
TRBV5-6,-,-,TRBJ2-5,CASSGAHRAETQYF,TGTGCCAGCAGCGGAGCGCACAGGGCAGAGACCCAGTACTTC
TRBV6-5,-,TRBD1,TRBJ1-1,CASRGQGAGSTEAFF,TGTGCCAGCAGGGGACAGGGGGCTGGAAGTACTGAAGCTTTCTTT
TRBV19,-,-,TRBJ1-1,CASSIPRRNTEAFF,TGTGCCAGTAGTATCCCAAGACGGAACACTGAAGCTTTCTTT
TRBV2,-,-,TRBJ1-5,CASSGQGSNQPQHF,TGTGCCAGCAGTGGTCAGGGGAGCAATCAGCCCCAGCATTTT
TRBV5-5,once,-,TRBJ2-1,CASRLGDTYNEQFF,TGTGCCAGCAGGTTGGGGGACACCTACAATGAGCAGTTCTTC
TRBV30,-,-,TRBJ1-2,CAWSAWDSGGYTF,TGTGCCTGGAGTGCTTGGGACTCGGGTGGCTACACCTTC
TRBV19,few,TRBD1,TRBJ2-2,CASSSLPGQGATGELFF,TGTGCCAGTAGTTCTCTCCCGGGACAGGGGGCCACCGGGGAGCTGTTTTTT
TRBV27,-,-,TRBJ1-5,CASRTRSNQPQHF,TGTGCCAGCAGAACAAGGAGCAATCAGCCCCAGCATTTT
TRBV6-4,-,TRBD2,TRBJ2-3,CASSASSGSTDTQYF,TGTGCCAGCAGCGCCTCTAGCGGAAGCACAGATACGCAGTATTTT
TRBV28,-,TRBD1,TRBJ2-3,CASKPGQGHTDTQYF,TGTGCCAGTAAACCGGGACAGGGGCACACAGATACGCAGTATTTT
TRBV30,-,-,TRBJ1-5,CAWQGGNQPQHF,TGTGCCTGGCAGGGTGGCAATCAGCCCCAGCATTTT
TRBV7-2,-,-,TRBJ2-6,CASSRDSSGANVLTF,TGTGCCAGCAGCCGGGACTCTTCTGGGGCCAACGTCCTGACTTTC
TRBV28,-,-,TRBJ1-5,CASSFEAPQHF,TGTGCCAGCAGTTTTGAGGCACCCCAGCATTTT
TRBV11-2,-,-,TRBJ2-5,CASSSHLAQYF,TGTGCCAGCAGTTCCCACTTGGCCCAGTACTTC
TRBV6-4,once,-,TRBJ2-3,CASSDEVEDTQYF,TGTGCCAGCAGTGATGAAGTCGAGGATACGCAGTATTTT
TRBV11-3,-,-,TRBJ2-2,CASSLGPPQYTGELFF,TGTGCCAGCAGCTTAGGCCCCCCTCAGTACACCGGGGAGCTGTTTTTT
TRBV5-1,-,-,TRBJ2-1,CASSPDRGPGLARSSKGNEQFF,TGCGCCAGCAGCCCCGACAGGGGGCCGGGACTAGCGAGATCGTCGAAGGGCAATGAGCAGTTCTTC
TRBV28,-,-,TRBJ1-6,CASLDAKSPLHF,TGTGCCAGCCTTGACGCAAAGTCACCCCTCCACTTT
TRBV7-2,-,-,TRBJ2-7,CASSPSSYEQYF,TGTGCCAGCAGCCCCAGCTCCTACGAGCAGTACTTC
TRBV14,-,-,TRBJ2-1,CASSLGQIINNEQFF,TGTGCCAGCAGCCTAGGACAGATAATCAACAATGAGCAGTTCTTC
TRBV29-1,-,TRBD2,TRBJ2-5,CSVGLAGGRGYF,TGCAGCGTTGGGCTAGCGGGAGGGCGGGGGTACTTC
TRBV7-9,-,-,TRBJ1-1,CASSLLARATRGTEAFF,TGTGCCAGCAGCTTACTGGCCAGGGCCACTCGAGGTACTGAAGCTTTCTTT
TRBV9,-,-,TRBJ2-5,CASSVGAGKYQETQYF,TGTGCCAGCAGCGTAGGAGCGGGCAAGTACCAAGAGACCCAGTACTTC
TRBV4-2,-,TRBD2,TRBJ2-1,CASSRRGAGDPNEQFF,TGTGCCAGCAGCCGGCGAGGAGCGGGAGATCCCAATGAGCAGTTCTTC
TRBV6-5,-,-,TRBJ1-2,CASSPYKGRYGYTF,TGTGCCAGCAGTCCCTACAAAGGACGGTATGGCTACACCTTC
TRBV7-2,-,TRBD2,TRBJ2-1,CASSPTVTSGRNNEQFF,TGTGCCAGCAGCCCGACCGTGACTAGCGGGAGGAACAATGAGCAGTTCTTC
TRBV15,-,TRBD2,TRBJ2-1,CATSREKASGTYSYNEQFF,TGTGCCACCAGCAGAGAAAAGGCTAGCGGGACCTACTCCTACAATGAGCAGTTCTTC
TRBV7-9,-,TRBD1,TRBJ2-1,CASSLQQGVAEQFF,TGTGCCAGCAGCTTACAACAGGGGGTTGCTGAGCAGTTCTTC
TRBV7-8,-,-,TRBJ1-3,CASSLGPGAGNTIYF,TGTGCCAGCAGCTTAGGTCCAGGGGCGGGAAACACCATATATTTT
TRBV5-8,once,TRBD1,TRBJ2-7,CASSFEDRDYEQYF,TGTGCCAGCAGCTTCGAGGACAGGGACTACGAGCAGTACTTC
TRBV6-5,-,-,TRBJ2-7,CASSYSQFYEQYF,TGTGCCAGCAGTTACTCGCAGTTTTACGAGCAGTACTTC
TRBV30,-,-,TRBJ2-7,CAWSAGGEYEQYF,TGTGCCTGGAGTGCAGGGGGGGAGTACGAGCAGTACTTC